The 10 T cell receptor beta chains presented below share a single source sample, sequenced in a study of T cell repertoires in cytomegalovirus infection. In TCRdb, the reads were re-called with MiXCR into one record per CDR3 protein. Of approximately 130,000 distinct CDR3 sequences in the sample, under 30% are singletons; the top ten hold roughly 35%. No antigens are known for them. Material for sequencing was PBMCs, sequenced either directly or after in vitro stimulation (not recorded which). Every receptor here comes from a human donor in good health (CMV status not recorded). Some clones in this sample may be carry-over from other donors' samples.

This clonotype was picked up a small number of times. The chain links TRBV10-3 to TRBJ2-3; D not certain. The CDR3 sequence is 11 residues long. CDR1 and CDR2 from the germline V gene are ENHRY and SYGVKD. V was shortened by 6 bases and J by 2 bases, with 3 bases between the two germline ends. CDR3 bases: TGTGCCATCAGCGACACAGATACGCAGTATTTT. Amino acid sequence: CAISDTDTQYF.

This clonotype was counted ten times or more. The V gene is TRBV7-3, the J gene TRBJ2-2; D not resolved. Trimming shortened V by 4 bases and J by 2 bases, and 8 bases separated the two germline ends. The CDR3 loop spans 14 amino acids. Germline CDR1 is SGHTA and CDR2 is FQGTGA. CDR3 region: CASSSGPNTGELFF. CDR3 nucleotide sequence: TGTGCCAGCAGCTCCGGACCAAACACCGGGGAGCTGTTTTTT.

Ten or more counts support this clonotype. The V call is TRBV7-2, the J call TRBJ1-1, with D possibly being TRBD1 (6 bases). Germline CDR1 reads SGHTA; CDR2 reads FQGNSA. Trimming took 4 bases from V and 2 from J, leaving 8 bases between them. This CDR3 comprises 13 residues. The CDR3 here is CASSSTGNTEAFF. For the CDR3, the DNA is TGTGCCAGCAGCTCGACAGGTAACACTGAAGCTTTCTTT.

This clonotype has at least ten counts. The chain couples TRBV7-2 to TRBJ1-3, with D unclear. V was shortened by 4 bases and J by 4 bases, with 11 bases between the two germline ends. Germline V lookup: CDR1 SGHTA, CDR2 FQGNSA. The CDR3 runs 14 residues. CDR3 coding DNA: TGTGCCAGCAGCTCAGGTCCCAAGGGAAACACCATATATTTT. Amino acids: CASSSGPKGNTIYF.

The chain uses TRBV7-8 and TRBJ2-1, with TRBD1 as a possible D gene (5 bases). The ends were cut back, 1 base at V and 9 bases at J, with 16 bases in the middle. This CDR3 has 15 amino acids. Germline-derived CDR1 and CDR2 are SGHVS and FQNEAQ. CDR3 nucleotides: TGTGCCAGCAGCTTAGAGGGGCTGGGGTCGGGTGAGCAGTTCTTC. It specifies CASSLEGLGSGEQFF.

V is TRBV7-9 and J is TRBJ2-2, with TRBD2 identical over 12 bases. V lost 4 bases and J lost 7; bases outside the gene matches: 4. The CDR3 length is 15 residues. Germline V gene data show CDR1 as SEHNR and CDR2 as FQNEAQ (reference sequence). The CDR3: CASSSSGRADGELFF. The CDR3 DNA follows: TGTGCCAGCAGCTCTAGCGGGAGGGCTGACGGGGAGCTGTTTTTT.

A few counts support this clonotype. The chain couples TRBV20-1 to TRBJ2-1; TRBD1 might be the D (5 bases). Per germline, CDR1 DFQATT and CDR2 SNEGSKA (reference sequence). This CDR3 is built from 14 residues. The CDR3 spells CSLGAEIYYNEQFF. CDR3 nucleotides: TGCAGCCTAGGGGCAGAAATTTACTACAATGAGCAGTTCTTC.

The table lists this clonotype with a few counts. J is TRBJ2-3 and V is TRBV7-2, with no clear D. This CDR3 spans 13 amino acids. V was clipped by 4 bases and J by 6 bases, with 11 bases between them. Germline V gene data show CDR1 as SGHTA and CDR2 as FQGNSA. CDR3 sequence: CASSYRSLDTQYF. For the CDR3, the DNA is TGTGCCAGCAGCTATAGGTCTTTGGATACGCAGTATTTT. Using reference TRBV7-2 and TRBJ2-3 for the parts outside the CDR3, the full variable domain is GAGVSQSPSNKVTEKGKDVELRCDPISGHTALYWYRQSLGQGLEFLIYFQGNSAPDKSGLPSDRFSAERTGGSVSTLTIQRTQQEDSAVYLCASSYRSLDTQYFGPGTRLTVL.

This chain connects TRBV25-1 to TRBJ2-2; 8 bases are shared with TRBD2. Germline V gene data show CDR1 as MGHDK and CDR2 as SYGVNS. The CDR3 is made up of 14 amino acids. V was clipped by 10 bases and J by 3 bases; unmatched bases: 7. The DNA for the CDR3 is TGTGCCACCCGCGGGGGGTTGGACACCGGGGAGCTGTTTTTT. Amino acids: CATRGGLDTGELFF.

The chain recombines TRBV7-9 with TRBJ1-1, with a tentative D call TRBD1 (6 bases). Per germline, CDR1 SEHNR and CDR2 FQNEAQ (reference sequence). The CDR3 spans 13 residues. V lost 4 bases and J lost 9, with 15 bases in between. DNA for the CDR3: TGTGCCAGCAGCTCGCAACAGGGCTTGCAAGCTTTCTTT. It yields the protein CASSSQQGLQAFF. Full variable domain (missing parts from reference TRBV7-9 and TRBJ1-1): DTGVSQNPRHKITKRGQNVTFRCDPISEHNRLYWYRQTLGQGPEFLTYFQNEAQLEKSRLLSDRFSAERPKGSFSTLEIQRTEQGDSAMYLCASSSQQGLQAFFGQGTRLTVV.